This note documents a single TCR beta chain sequence. Its antigen is not identified. Every sorted population was more than 95% pure. The source of the sample is a study of beta chain features in type 1 diabetes. General study findings and limits: High-TCR-expressing cells could be over-represented by cDNA sequencing. Short templates might get an advantage during PCR, and this would be equal in patients and controls.

The entirety of the isolated RNA underwent reverse transcription, so expressed TCRB transcripts were sequenced. Data came from immunoSEQ multiplex PCR; TCRdb stores just in-frame clones and leaves some out. The data hold roughly 350,000 clones, with approximately 11% observed a single time. Germline V lookup: CDR1 MNHEY, CDR2 SMNVEV (reference sequence). The CDR3 length is 14 residues. V was pared by 5 bases and J by 5 bases, with 14 bases between. The chain joins TRBV27 to TRBJ2-3; D ambiguous. The TCR was taken from a woman aged 25 to 39 in good health. Sequencing was performed on naive CD4+ T cells from blood. The CDR3 loop is CASSLTQSQDTQYF. In DNA form, the CDR3 reads TGTGCCAGCAGTCTTACCCAGTCTCAAGATACGCAGTATTTT.